One and the same sample provided the 26 T cell receptor beta chains below, sequenced in a study of PD-1 blockade in classical Hodgkin lymphoma. The repertoire was sequenced with immunoSEQ multiplex PCR; TCRdb's copy has only in-frame clones and lacks some. This sample carries approximately 15,000 clones, approximately 88% of them seen once, and the ten largest clones take approximately 17%. Time point meaning: cycle 4 day 1 (C4D1), after more than five weeks of nivolumab. In every patient, relapse followed autologous stem cell transplantation, while exposure to brentuximab vedotin differed. Applied to thawed PBMCs, magnetic negative selection was the method used to isolate CD8+ T cells. Sequenced material: CD8+ T cells from blood, taken before the fourth cycle of nivolumab. The receptor source for this set is a human donor with classical Hodgkin lymphoma.

The V and J genes are TRBV5-1 and TRBJ2-6; 11 nucleotides agree with TRBD2. CDR1 and CDR2 from the germline V gene are SGHRS and YFSETQ. V lost 4 bases to trimming and J lost 2 bases; unmatched junction nucleotides: 11. The CDR3 totals 19 residues. The CDR3 region is CASSLLAGGEKAGANVLTF. CDR3 nucleotides: TGCGCCAGCAGCCTATTAGCGGGAGGGGAGAAAGCTGGGGCCAACGTCCTGACTTTC.

The V gene is TRBV28, the J gene TRBJ2-2; 9 bases agree with TRBD1. The V gene's germline CDR1 is MDHEN and CDR2 SYDVKM. The CDR3 extends over 13 amino acids. The V gene end was trimmed by 6 bases and the J gene end by 9 bases; junction bases not matched to a gene: 5. CDR3 DNA: TGTGCCAGCAGACAGGGGGCGTCCCGGGAGCTGTTTTTT. Amino acids: CASRQGASRELFF.

This clone has a single count. This sequence joins TRBV14 and TRBJ2-5, with a possible D match to TRBD1 (6 bases). Germline loops: CDR1 SGHDN, CDR2 FVKESK. The CDR3 sequence is 16 residues long. V dropped 0 bases and J dropped 5 bases, with 16 bases sitting between them. The CDR3 loop is CASSQELQGTGETQYF. CDR3 bases: TGTGCCAGCAGCCAAGAACTCCAGGGGACCGGGGAGACCCAGTACTTC.

The chain joins TRBV6-5 to TRBJ1-1, with unresolved D. This CDR3 spans 12 amino acids. The V and J ends lost 0 bases and 8 bases respectively, with 7 bases between them. Germline V gives CDR1 MNHEY, CDR2 SVGAGI. CDR3 loop: CASSYSRGEAFF. CDR3 in DNA: TGTGCCAGCAGTTACTCCCGGGGAGAAGCTTTCTTT.

The chain couples TRBV4-1 to TRBJ2-7; 12 bases fit TRBD2. CDR3 size: 18 residues. V shed 3 bases, J shed 0 bases, and the junction held 9 bases outside the gene matches. The germline V gene encodes CDR1 MGHRA and CDR2 YSYEKL. The CDR3 DNA is TGCGCCAGCAGCCAGCTCCTAGCGGGAGGGTCGTTCTCCTACGAGCAGTACTTC. Translating gives CASSQLLAGGSFSYEQYF.

The chain's CDR3 is CASSPPVRGRETQYF. As DNA, the CDR3 is TGTGCCAGCAGCCCGCCTGTCAGGGGGCGAGAGACCCAGTACTTC. The V and J genes are TRBV7-9 and TRBJ2-5, with 8 bases identical to TRBD1. Germline assignment: CDR1 SEHNR and CDR2 FQNEAQ (reference sequence). V trimming: 5 bases; J trimming: 4 bases; junction bases outside the gene matches: 9. The CDR3 totals 15 residues.

The V gene is TRBV7-9, the J gene TRBJ2-7, with 8 bases aligning to TRBD1. Germline CDR1 is SEHNR and CDR2 is FQNEAQ (reference sequence). The ends lost 3 bases at V and 0 bases at J; junction bases unmatched: 10. This CDR3 has 17 amino acids. In DNA form, the CDR3 reads TGTGCCAGCAGCTTCGGGTTCGGGACAGGAGACTCCTACGAGCAGTACTTC. Its protein product is CASSFGFGTGDSYEQYF.

The CDR3 nucleotides are TGCGCCAGCAGCTTGGGCAGCGGGAGGGCGGCTCAAGAGACCCAGTACTTC. Amino acid sequence: CASSLGSGRAAQETQYF. V usage is TRBV5-1 and J usage is TRBJ2-5, with 10 bases lining up with TRBD2. V shed 0 bases, J shed 2 bases, and the junction held 7 bases outside the gene matches. There are 17 residues in the CDR3. Germline V CDR1 and CDR2: SGHRS, YFSETQ.

The CDR3 sequence is CAGTTDRGRTDTQYF. CDR3 in DNA: TGTGCCGGCACAACGGACAGGGGGCGGACAGATACGCAGTATTTT. This chain uses TRBV2 with TRBJ2-3, with TRBD1 matching over 11 bases. The ends lost 11 bases at V and 3 bases at J; junction bases unmatched: 10. From germline, CDR1 is SNHLY and CDR2 FYNNEI. CDR3 length equals 15 residues.

CDR3 DNA sequence: TGTGCCAGCACTCTCAGGGATGGGGGGGGCGGAACCGGGGAGCTGTTTTTT. It specifies CASTLRDGGGGTGELFF. This chain connects TRBV7-8 to TRBJ2-2; TRBD2 might be the D (7 bases). Germline CDR1 and CDR2: SGHVS and FQNEAQ. This CDR3 region has 17 residues. Trimming removed 7 bases from V and 5 bases from J, with 23 bases in between.

This clone was detected only a few times. The J gene is TRBJ1-5, the V gene TRBV2; D gene unclear. V shed 1 base and J shed 11 bases, with 9 bases lying between them. The CDR3 is 12 residues long. Germline assignment: CDR1 SNHLY and CDR2 FYNNEI. The CDR3 loop reads CASSEESIAQHF. The CDR3 nucleotides are TGTGCCAGCAGTGAAGAGTCTATAGCCCAGCATTTT.

This rearrangement joins TRBV4-1 to TRBJ2-3; D tentatively fits TRBD1 or TRBD2 (6 bases each). The CDR3 has 17 amino acids. CDR1 MGHRA and CDR2 YSYEKL come from the germline V gene. Trimming took off 0 bases at V and 4 bases at J, with 17 bases between the two ends. CDR3 bases: TGCGCCAGCAGCCAAGATTGGCGCCCGGGGGCCGCAGATACGCAGTATTTT. It codes for CASSQDWRPGAADTQYF.

The genes are TRBV28 and TRBJ2-7, with a weak D call TRBD2 (5 bases). CDR1 is MDHEN, CDR2 SYDVKM, per germline. The CDR3 has 14 amino acids. V lost 5 bases and J 3 bases, leaving 14 bases between the germline ends. In nucleotides, the CDR3 is TGTGCCAGCAGTACGACACCGGGAAACTACGAGCAGTACTTC. Amino acid sequence: CASSTTPGNYEQYF.

The chain links TRBV6-5 to TRBJ2-2; TRBD1 might be the D (5 bases). This CDR3 spans 14 amino acids. The V gene lost 4 bases and the J gene lost 5 bases, with 11 bases spanning the gap. Germline CDR1 and CDR2: MNHEY and SVGAGI. CDR3 amino acids: CASSSSTVTGELFF. The CDR3 DNA reads TGTGCCAGCAGTTCCTCGACAGTTACCGGGGAGCTGTTTTTT.

V usage is TRBV11-2 and J usage is TRBJ2-1; 8 nucleotides match TRBD1. The CDR3 has 15 amino acids. Germline V gives CDR1 SGHAT, CDR2 FQNNGV. The trim removed 0 bases at V and 10 bases at J, leaving 8 bases unmatched. CDR3 loop: CASSLDQGAFVEQFF. The CDR3 nucleotides are TGTGCCAGCAGCTTAGATCAGGGGGCGTTTGTAGAGCAGTTCTTC. The full variable domain, with the rest looked up from reference TRBV11-2 and TRBJ2-1, is EAGVAQSPRYKIIEKRQSVAFWCNPISGHATLYWYQQILGQGPKLLIQFQNNGVVDDSQLPKDRFSAERLKGVDSTLKIQPAKLEDSAVYLCASSLDQGAFVEQFFGPGTRLTVL.

V is TRBV6-1 and J is TRBJ1-1; D is perhaps TRBD1 (6 bases). CDR3 length: 14 residues. Trimming took off 6 bases at V and 11 bases at J, with 22 bases between the two ends. Germline CDR1 and CDR2: MNHNS and SASEGT. The CDR3 nucleotides are TGTGCCAGCAGCGGACCGGGACATCTATTGGGGGCTTTCTTT. This translates into CASSGPGHLLGAFF.

This clone was seen only once. J is TRBJ2-7 and V is TRBV6-5; unclear D gene. Deletions cut 5 bases from V and 1 base from J, with 15 bases between. The CDR3 sequence is 15 residues long. Germline lookup yields CDR1 MNHEY and CDR2 SVGAGI. This CDR3 reads CASSPTGPGSYEQYF. The CDR3 DNA reads TGTGCCAGCAGTCCGACGGGTCCTGGGTCCTACGAGCAGTACTTC.

This clone appeared a single time. V is TRBV4-1 and J is TRBJ2-1; D is ambiguous. Germline CDR1 is MGHRA and CDR2 is YSYEKL. The CDR3 is 15 residues long. Trimming left V 1 base short and J 4 bases short, with 11 bases between. The CDR3: CASSQVGMVYNEQFF. The CDR3, as DNA: TGCGCCAGCAGCCAAGTAGGAATGGTATACAATGAGCAGTTCTTC.

The chain links TRBV10-3 to TRBJ2-7; 12 bases line up with TRBD2. This CDR3 is built from 17 residues. Looked up from germline, CDR1 is ENHRY and CDR2 is SYGVKD. The trim removed 4 bases at V and 4 bases at J, leaving 11 bases unmatched. The CDR3 coding sequence is TGTGCCATCAGTGCGGCTAGCGGGGGGGCCGCAAAGTACGAGCAGTACTTC. Translated: CAISAASGGAAKYEQYF.

The V and J genes are TRBV28 and TRBJ1-5; D is undetermined. Germline V gives CDR1 MDHEN, CDR2 SYDVKM. The CDR3 has 16 amino acids. With 1 base removed from V and 0 bases from J, the gap between germline ends came to 10 bases. CDR3 protein: CASSLFSSHSNQPQHF. Here the CDR3 DNA reads TGTGCCAGCAGTTTATTTTCCAGTCATAGCAATCAGCCCCAGCATTTT.

The rearrangement links TRBV11-2 to TRBJ2-1; 11 bases match TRBD2. V was clipped by 2 bases and J by 9 bases; unmatched bases: 6. The CDR3 runs 15 residues. CDR1 is SGHAT and CDR2 is FQNNGV in the germline V gene. Here the CDR3 DNA reads TGTGCCAGCAGCTTAAATCTCGGACTAGCGGGTGAGCAGTTCTTC. It specifies CASSLNLGLAGEQFF. Filled out from reference TRBV11-2 and TRBJ2-1, the complete variable domain reads EAGVAQSPRYKIIEKRQSVAFWCNPISGHATLYWYQQILGQGPKLLIQFQNNGVVDDSQLPKDRFSAERLKGVDSTLKIQPAKLEDSAVYLCASSLNLGLAGEQFFGPGTRLTVL.

CDR3 sequence: CASSYYRVVETQYF. The CDR3 nucleotides read TGTGCCAGCAGTTATTACAGGGTGGTCGAGACCCAGTACTTC. The chain is built from TRBV6-6 and TRBJ2-5; a weak D match, TRBD1 (6 bases). The germline gives CDR1 MNHNY, CDR2 SVGAGI (reference sequence). The V and J ends lost 3 bases and 5 bases respectively, with 13 bases between them. This CDR3 region has 14 residues.

The chain combines TRBV9 with TRBJ2-7, with 9 bases identical to TRBD2. The CDR3 is made up of 15 amino acids. Unmatched junction bases numbered 6, after V lost 2 bases and J lost 3 bases. CDR1 is SGDLS, CDR2 YYNGEE, per germline. For the CDR3, the DNA is TGTGCCAGCAGCGTGGCGGGAGGGCCAAGCTACGAGCAGTACTTC. This gives the protein CASSVAGGPSYEQYF. The whole variable domain, filled in from reference TRBV9 and TRBJ2-7, reads DSGVTQTPKHLITATGQRVTLRCSPRSGDLSVYWYQQSLDQGLQFLIQYYNGEERAKGNILERFSAQQFPDLHSELNLSSLELGDSALYFCASSVAGGPSYEQYFGPGTRLTVT.

This chain connects TRBV5-8 to TRBJ1-1, with 8 bases aligning to TRBD1. The CDR3 is 19 residues long. The germline V gene has CDR1 SGHTS and CDR2 YDEGEE. V shed 4 bases and J 1 base; nucleotides not matched to a gene: 18. CDR3 coding DNA: TGTGCCAGCAGCCCCTACTCAACTGGCACAGGGGGAGGGAACACTGAAGCTTTCTTT. This codes for CASSPYSTGTGGGNTEAFF.

This rearrangement joins TRBV4-2 to TRBJ2-6; D is ambiguous. Germline CDR1 LGHNA, CDR2 YNFKEQ. The V end lost 0 bases, the J end lost 0 bases, and 6 bases lay between the germline ends. The CDR3 runs 16 residues. The CDR3 loop reads CASSQDLSSGANVLTF. CDR3 coding DNA: TGTGCCAGCAGCCAAGATCTCAGCTCTGGGGCCAACGTCCTGACTTTC.

The V and J genes are TRBV5-4 and TRBJ1-3, with D possibly being TRBD1 (5 bases). CDR3 length: 18 residues. V was clipped by 0 bases and J by 0 bases, with 16 bases between them. Germline CDR1 and CDR2: SGHNT and YYREEE (reference sequence). The CDR3 nucleotides are TGTGCCAGCAGCTTGGCCGGACAAGGATCCCACTCTGGAAACACCATATATTTT. Amino acids: CASSLAGQGSHSGNTIYF.